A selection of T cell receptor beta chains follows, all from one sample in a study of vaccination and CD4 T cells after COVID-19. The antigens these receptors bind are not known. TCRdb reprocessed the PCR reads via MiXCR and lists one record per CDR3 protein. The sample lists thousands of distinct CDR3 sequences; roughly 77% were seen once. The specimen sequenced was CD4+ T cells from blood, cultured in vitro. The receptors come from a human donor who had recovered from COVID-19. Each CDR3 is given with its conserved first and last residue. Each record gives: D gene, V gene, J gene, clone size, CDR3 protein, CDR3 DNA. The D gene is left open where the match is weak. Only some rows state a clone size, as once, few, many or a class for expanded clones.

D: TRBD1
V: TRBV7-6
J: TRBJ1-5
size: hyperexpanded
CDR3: CASSSTGYNQPQHF
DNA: TGTGCCAGCAGCTCGACAGGGTACAATCAGCCCCAGCATTTT

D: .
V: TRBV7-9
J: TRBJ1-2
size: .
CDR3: CASSLRQGNYGYTF
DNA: TGTGCCAGCAGCTTAAGGCAGGGGAACTATGGCTACACCTTC

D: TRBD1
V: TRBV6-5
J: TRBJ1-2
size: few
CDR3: CASSFLQGNYGYTF
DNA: TGTGCCAGCAGTTTTCTACAGGGGAACTATGGCTACACCTTC

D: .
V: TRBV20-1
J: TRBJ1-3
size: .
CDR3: CSAYRGGGRGNTIYF
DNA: TGCAGTGCTTACAGAGGTGGGGGGCGGGGAAACACCATATATTTT

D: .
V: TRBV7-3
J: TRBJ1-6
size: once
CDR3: CASSLGRGGNSPLHF
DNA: TGTGCCAGCAGCTTAGGGAGGGGCGGGAATTCACCCCTCCACTTT

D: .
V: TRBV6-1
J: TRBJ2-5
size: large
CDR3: CASSLTDPQYF
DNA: TGTGCCAGCAGTCTGACTGATCCCCAGTACTTC

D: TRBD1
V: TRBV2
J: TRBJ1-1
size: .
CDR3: CASRGQGTEAFF
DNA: TGTGCCAGCAGAGGACAGGGAACTGAAGCTTTCTTT

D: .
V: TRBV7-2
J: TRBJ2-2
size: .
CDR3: CASSLESTGELFF
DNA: TGTGCCAGCAGCTTAGAGAGCACCGGGGAGCTGTTTTTT

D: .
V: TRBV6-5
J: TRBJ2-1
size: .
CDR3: CASSYYREYNEQFF
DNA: TGTGCCAGCAGTTACTACAGGGAGTACAATGAGCAGTTCTTC

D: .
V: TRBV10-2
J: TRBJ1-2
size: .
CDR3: CASSGQNYGYTF
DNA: TGCGCCAGCAGCGGACAGAACTATGGCTACACCTTC

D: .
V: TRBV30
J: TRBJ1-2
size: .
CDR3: CAWTRWGDTGNYGYTF
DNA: TGTGCCTGGACCCGGTGGGGTGATACAGGGAACTATGGCTACACCTTC

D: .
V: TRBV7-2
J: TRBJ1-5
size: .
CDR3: CASSSSGSGQPYQPQHF
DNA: TGTGCCAGCAGCTCCTCCGGGAGTGGACAGCCCTATCAGCCCCAGCATTTT

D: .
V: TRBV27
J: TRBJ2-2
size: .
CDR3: CASSLATGNTGELFF
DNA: TGTGCCAGCAGTTTAGCGACGGGGAACACCGGGGAGCTGTTTTTT

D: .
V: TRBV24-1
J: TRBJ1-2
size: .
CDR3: CATSDLSGNYGYTF
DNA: TGTGCCACCAGTGATTTGTCTGGAAATTATGGCTACACCTTC

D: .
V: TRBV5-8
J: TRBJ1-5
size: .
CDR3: CASSPTGLGQPQHF
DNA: TGTGCCAGCAGCCCTACAGGGCTGGGCCAGCCCCAGCATTTT

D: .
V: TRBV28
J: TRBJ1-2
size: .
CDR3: CASNARYGYTF
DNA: TGTGCCAGCAATGCGAGGTATGGCTACACCTTC

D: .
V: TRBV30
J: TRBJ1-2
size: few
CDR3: CAWTGDLYGYTF
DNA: TGTGCCTGGACAGGGGACCTCTATGGCTACACCTTC

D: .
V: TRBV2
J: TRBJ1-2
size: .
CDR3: CASSTDVTYGYTF
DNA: TGTGCCAGCAGTACTGACGTAACCTATGGCTACACCTTC

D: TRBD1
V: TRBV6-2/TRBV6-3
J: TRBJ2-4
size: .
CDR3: CASSADRDSNIQYF
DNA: TGTGCCAGCAGTGCTGACCGGGACAGTAACATTCAGTACTTC

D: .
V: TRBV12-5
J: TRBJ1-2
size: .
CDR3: CASGLVVGREGYGYTF
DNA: TGTGCTAGTGGTTTGGTAGTTGGCAGGGAGGGCTATGGCTACACCTTC

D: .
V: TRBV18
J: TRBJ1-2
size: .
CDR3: CASSPQAQRGSLYGYTF
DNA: TGTGCCAGCTCACCACAGGCCCAGAGGGGGAGCCTCTATGGCTACACCTTC

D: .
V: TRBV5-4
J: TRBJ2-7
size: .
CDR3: CASSLRVGLYEQYF
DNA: TGTGCCAGCAGCCTTCGGGTGGGTCTCTACGAGCAGTACTTC

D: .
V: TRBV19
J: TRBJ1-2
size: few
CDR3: CASSLGYGYTF
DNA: TGTGCCAGTAGTCTCGGGTATGGCTACACCTTC

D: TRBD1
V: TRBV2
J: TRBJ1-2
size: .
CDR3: CASATGARVNYGYTF
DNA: TGTGCCAGCGCTACAGGGGCGAGGGTTAACTATGGCTACACCTTC

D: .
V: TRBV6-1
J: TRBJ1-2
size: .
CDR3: CASSKEGIYGYTF
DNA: TGTGCCAGCAGTAAGGAGGGTATATATGGCTACACCTTC

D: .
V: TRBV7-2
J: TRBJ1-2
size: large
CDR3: CASSPRTNSPNGYTF
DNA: TGTGCCAGCAGCCCTCGGACGAACAGCCCAAATGGCTACACCTTC

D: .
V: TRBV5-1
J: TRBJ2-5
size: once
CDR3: CASSLYSSNLQETQYF
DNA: TGCGCCAGCAGCTTGTATTCCTCCAACCTCCAAGAGACCCAGTACTTC

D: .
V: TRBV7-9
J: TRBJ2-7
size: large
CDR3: CASSLGDGTYEQYF
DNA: TGTGCCAGCAGCTTAGGAGACGGAACCTACGAGCAGTACTTC

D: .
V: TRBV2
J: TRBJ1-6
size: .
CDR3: CASSERGSYNSPLHF
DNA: TGTGCCAGCAGTGAACGGGGCTCCTATAATTCACCCCTCCACTTT

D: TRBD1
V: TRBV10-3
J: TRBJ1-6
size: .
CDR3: CAISDRPGQGNSPLHF
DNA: TGTGCCATCAGTGACAGACCGGGACAGGGGAATTCACCCCTCCACTTT

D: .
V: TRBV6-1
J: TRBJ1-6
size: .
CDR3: CASSVTAQTNSPLHF
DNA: TGTGCCAGCAGTGTGACAGCTCAAACTAATTCACCCCTCCACTTT

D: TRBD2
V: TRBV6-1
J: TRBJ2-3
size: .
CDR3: CASSETSGGAGTDTQYF
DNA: TGTGCCAGCAGTGAGACTAGCGGGGGGGCTGGCACAGATACGCAGTATTTT

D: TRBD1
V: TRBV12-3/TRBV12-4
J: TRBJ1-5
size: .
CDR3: CASSLAGQGNQPQHF
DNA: TGTGCCAGCAGTTTAGCGGGACAGGGGAACCAGCCCCAGCATTTT

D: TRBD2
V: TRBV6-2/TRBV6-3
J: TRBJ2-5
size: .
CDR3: CASSSTGGLAGKLIRAQYF
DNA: TGTGCCAGCAGTTCCACGGGGGGACTAGCGGGGAAGCTTATTAGGGCCCAGTACTTC

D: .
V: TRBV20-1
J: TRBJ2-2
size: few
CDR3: CSAGGGIGELFF
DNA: TGCAGTGCTGGGGGGGGCATCGGGGAGCTGTTTTTT

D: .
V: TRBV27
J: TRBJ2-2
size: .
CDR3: CASSSDNTGELFF
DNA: TGTGCCAGCAGTTCGGACAACACCGGGGAGCTGTTTTTT

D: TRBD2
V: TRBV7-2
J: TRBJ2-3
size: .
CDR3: CASSEAWTSGTHRGDTQYF
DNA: TGTGCCAGCAGCGAAGCGTGGACTAGCGGGACACACCGGGGCGATACGCAGTATTTT

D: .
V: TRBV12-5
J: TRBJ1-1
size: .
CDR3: CASASGANTEAFF
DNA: TGTGCTAGTGCAAGCGGGGCGAACACTGAAGCTTTCTTT

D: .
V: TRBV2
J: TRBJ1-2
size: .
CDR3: CASSVDSVDYGYTF
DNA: TGTGCCAGCAGTGTCGACTCAGTGGACTATGGCTACACCTTC